This TCR beta chain is drawn from a study of CD8 T cells in ankylosing spondylitis. General study findings and limits: Enrichment of disease-linked clones was reportedly significant in matched ankylosing spondylitis synovial fluid. What seemed typical of ankylosing spondylitis blood was a TCR beta motif built from 7 or 8 highly homologous variants.

This CDR3 comprises 18 residues. Germline loops: CDR1 SNHLY, CDR2 FYNNEI. As to this clonotype: The target antigen is unknown. One end of the junction varies from germline; a read error may be responsible.

Quantitative barcoded 5'-RACE was used to prepare TCR beta libraries. TCRdb recomputed calls from the 5' RACE reads with MiXCR, one row per CDR3 protein. The sample lists 800,000 to 900,000 distinct CDR3 sequences; about 10% were seen once. The sequenced sample consisted of blood, either unsorted or a sorted T cell fraction (not recorded which). The clonotype comes from a male donor with ankylosing spondylitis. This chain connects TRBV2 to TRBJ2-3, with 8 bases lining up with TRBD2. CDR3 residues: CTSSFSSGGGPGTDTQYF. The CDR3 DNA sequence: TGTACCAGCAGTTTCTCAAGCGGGGGAGGGCCGGGCACAGATACGCAGTATTTT.